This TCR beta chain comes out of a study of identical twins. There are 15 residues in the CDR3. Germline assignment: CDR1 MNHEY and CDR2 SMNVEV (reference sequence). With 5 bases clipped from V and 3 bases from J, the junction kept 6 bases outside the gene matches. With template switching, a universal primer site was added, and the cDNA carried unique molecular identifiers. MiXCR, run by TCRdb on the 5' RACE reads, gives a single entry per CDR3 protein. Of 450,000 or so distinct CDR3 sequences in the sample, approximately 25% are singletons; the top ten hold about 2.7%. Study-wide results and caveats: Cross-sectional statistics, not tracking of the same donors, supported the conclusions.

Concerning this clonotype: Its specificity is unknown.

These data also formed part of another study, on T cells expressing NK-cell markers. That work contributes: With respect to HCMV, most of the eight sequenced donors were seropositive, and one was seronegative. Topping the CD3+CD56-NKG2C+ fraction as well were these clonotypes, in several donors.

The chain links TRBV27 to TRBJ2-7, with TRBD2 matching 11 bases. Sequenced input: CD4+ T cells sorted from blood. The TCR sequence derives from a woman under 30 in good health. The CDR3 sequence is CASSPGLAEGYEQYF. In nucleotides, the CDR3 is TGTGCCAGCAGTCCGGGACTAGCGGAGGGCTACGAGCAGTACTTC.